Presented here are 29 T cell receptor beta chains from one specimen sequenced in a study of cytomegalovirus exposure and HLA in healthy donors. The primer mix had 60 Vbeta and 13 Jbeta primers. Using immunoSEQ multiplex PCR, the repertoire was profiled, and TCRdb retains in-frame clones only, with some absent. The sample lists some 35,000 clones, around 53% seen once, with around 6.2% in the top ten. The material sequenced was PBMCs. These receptor sequences come from a woman aged 40 to 49 in good health and CMV-seropositive.

V gene TRBV28 combines with J gene TRBJ1-3, with D tentatively TRBD1 (6 bases). Germline CDR1 is MDHEN and CDR2 is SYDVKM. Between the trimmed V and J ends, which lost 1 base and 0 bases, there was a span of 13 bases. There are 17 residues in the CDR3. The CDR3 reads CASSLSGTIRSGNTIYF. The DNA of the CDR3 is TGTGCCAGCAGTTTATCCGGGACAATTCGCTCTGGAAACACCATATATTTT. The complete variable domain, with remaining parts taken from reference TRBV28 and TRBJ1-3, reads DVKVTQSSRYLVKRTGEKVFLECVQDMDHENMFWYRQDPGLGLRLIYFSYDVKMKEKGDIPEGYSVSREKKERFSLILESASTNQTSMYLCASSLSGTIRSGNTIYFGEGSWLTVV.

This clone was counted between two and nine times. The chain couples TRBV18 to TRBJ2-1; 11 bases line up with TRBD2. Germline assignment: CDR1 KGHSH and CDR2 LQKENI. The CDR3 length is 16 residues. With V trimmed by 6 bases and J by 6 bases, 10 bases remained unmatched. In DNA form, the CDR3 reads TGTGCCAGCTCTCGATTTAGCGGGGGGGCCGTCAATGAGCAGTTCTTC. Translation gives CASSRFSGGAVNEQFF. The variable domain in full, completed from reference TRBV18 and TRBJ2-1, reads NAGVMQNPRHLVRRRGQEARLRCSPMKGHSHVYWYRQLPEEGLKFMVYLQKENIIDESGMPKERFSAEFPKEGPSILRIQQVVRGDSAAYFCASSRFSGGAVNEQFFGPGTRLTVL.

The V call is TRBV15, the J call TRBJ2-7; 10 bases agree with TRBD1. The CDR3 is made up of 15 amino acids. The V segment lost 4 bases and the J segment 2 bases; nucleotides outside the gene matches: 5. Per germline, CDR1 LNHNV and CDR2 YYDKDF (reference sequence). The CDR3 region is CATSIGGQGAYEQYF. CDR3 in DNA: TGTGCCACCAGCATCGGTGGACAGGGGGCCTACGAGCAGTACTTC.

The genes are TRBV18 and TRBJ2-1, with a tentative D call TRBD1 (6 bases). CDR3 length: 14 residues. V was pared by 2 bases and J by 7 bases, with 12 bases between. CDR1 is KGHSH and CDR2 is LQKENI in the germline V gene. CDR3 coding DNA: TGTGCCAGCTCACCAACACAGGGCGGGAATGAGCAGTTCTTC. Protein sequence: CASSPTQGGNEQFF.

This clone was counted only a few times. The chain has TRBV5-3 and TRBJ2-7; 8 bases are a match to TRBD1. TRBV5-3 is identified as an open reading frame with a role that is uncertain. The CDR3 consists of 14 residues. V shed 4 bases, J shed 0 bases, and the junction held 3 bases outside the gene matches. CDR3 DNA sequence: TGTGCCAGAAGCCTTGGACAGGGCTCCTACGAGCAGTACTTC. It specifies CARSLGQGSYEQYF.

This rearrangement joins TRBV9 to TRBJ2-1; 10 bases align to TRBD2. Germline loops: CDR1 SGDLS, CDR2 YYNGEE. J was trimmed by 6 bases and V by 4 bases; bases with no gene match: 7. This CDR3 region has 15 residues. CDR3 amino acids: CASSPLAGLSNEQFF. For the CDR3, the DNA is TGTGCCAGCAGCCCACTAGCGGGACTATCCAATGAGCAGTTCTTC.

The chain joins TRBV7-2 to TRBJ1-6; D not certain. V was clipped by 2 bases and J by 3 bases, with 14 bases between them. CDR3 length: 17 residues. From germline, CDR1 is SGHTA and CDR2 FQGNSA. The CDR3 sequence: CASSLYSPPSYNSPLHF. Written as DNA, the CDR3 is TGTGCCAGCAGCTTATACAGCCCGCCCAGCTATAATTCACCCCTCCACTTT.

The CDR3 here is CASSITGGYEQFF. As DNA, the CDR3 is TGTGCCAGTAGTATCACAGGGGGATATGAGCAGTTCTTC. The V gene is TRBV19, the J gene TRBJ2-1, with 8 bases that match TRBD1. Germline CDR1 reads LNHDA; CDR2 reads SQIVND (reference sequence). This CDR3 has 13 amino acids. V shed 3 bases and J 8 bases; nucleotides not matched to a gene: 3.

In its sample, this clone was seen a few times. The genes are TRBV30 and TRBJ1-6, with a weak D call TRBD1 (6 bases). The V gene lost 0 bases and the J gene lost 10 bases, with 13 bases spanning the gap. Germline CDR1 GTSNPN, CDR2 SVGIG (reference sequence). The CDR3 loop spans 14 amino acids. The CDR3 region is CAWSVTGSWSPLHF. CDR3 in DNA: TGTGCCTGGAGTGTAACAGGGAGTTGGTCACCCCTCCACTTT.

The CDR3 loop reads CASSQGRTSITNTIYF. The CDR3 coding sequence is TGTGCCAGCAGCCAAGGCCGGACAAGTATCACGAACACCATATATTTT. This chain links TRBV4-2 with TRBJ1-3; D is possibly TRBD1 (5 bases). V lost 1 base to trimming and J lost 7 bases, with 17 bases between them. The germline V gene encodes CDR1 LGHNA and CDR2 YNFKEQ. The CDR3 is made up of 16 amino acids.

V and J are TRBV28 and TRBJ1-2; 8 positions agree with TRBD1. The CDR3 consists of 15 residues. The V segment lost 4 bases and the J segment 1 base; nucleotides outside the gene matches: 5. Per the germline V gene, CDR1 is MDHEN and CDR2 is SYDVKM. CDR3 DNA sequence: TGTGCCAGCAGTTCCAGAGGACAGGGTAACTATGGCTACACCTTC. This encodes CASSSRGQGNYGYTF.

This chain joins TRBV5-1 and TRBJ2-7, with TRBD1 identical over 8 bases. The CDR3 runs 14 residues. V lost 5 bases, J lost 3 bases, and 7 bases stayed unmatched. Germline-derived CDR1 and CDR2 are SGHRS and YFSETQ. As DNA, the CDR3 is TGCGCCAGCAGTTCCGGGACAGGTCTCTACGAGCAGTACTTC. Translation gives CASSSGTGLYEQYF.

The chain combines TRBV5-4 with TRBJ2-2; perhaps TRBD1 as D (5 bases). Germline V gene lookup returns CDR1 SGHNT and CDR2 YYREEE (reference sequence). The CDR3 totals 13 residues. Trimming pared 4 bases from V and 5 bases from J, leaving 9 bases between. CDR3 sequence reads: CASSPKGTGELFF. CDR3 coding DNA: TGTGCCAGCAGCCCCAAGGGGACCGGGGAGCTGTTTTTT. Filled out from reference TRBV5-4 and TRBJ2-2, the complete variable domain reads ETGVTQSPTHLIKTRGQQVTLRCSSQSGHNTVSWYQQALGQGPQFIFQYYREEENGRGNFPPRFSGLQFPNYSSELNVNALELDDSALYLCASSPKGTGELFFGEGSRLTVL.

This clone appeared a single time. This chain links TRBV11-1 with TRBJ2-3; weak D call: TRBD2 (5 bases). Germline V lookup: CDR1 SGHAT, CDR2 FQDESV (reference sequence). The CDR3 sequence is 17 residues long. V lost 0 bases and J 0 bases, leaving 13 bases between the germline ends. The CDR3 region has the DNA TGTGCCAGCAGCTTAGCTAGCGCCCTCTCTAGCACAGATACGCAGTATTTT. Encoded protein: CASSLASALSSTDTQYF. Full variable domain (remainder filled in from reference TRBV11-1 and TRBJ2-3): EAEVAQSPRYKITEKSQAVAFWCDPISGHATLYWYRQILGQGPELLVQFQDESVVDDSQLPKDRFSAERLKGVDSTLKIQPAELGDSAMYLCASSLASALSSTDTQYFGPGTRLTVL.

The CDR3 reads CASGPTPYEQYF. Written as DNA, the CDR3 is TGTGCCAGCGGGCCCACCCCCTACGAGCAGTACTTC. V usage is TRBV2 and J usage is TRBJ2-7; D gene unclear. With 8 bases removed from V and 2 bases from J, the gap between germline ends came to 10 bases. The CDR3 consists of 12 residues. CDR1 and CDR2 (germline): SNHLY, FYNNEI.

The chain combines TRBV9 with TRBJ2-1, with D possibly matching TRBD1 (6 bases). V lost 4 bases, J lost 5 bases, and 10 bases lay in between. Germline V CDR1 and CDR2: SGDLS, YYNGEE. The CDR3 covers 13 residues. Here the CDR3 DNA reads TGTGCCAGCAGCTCGGACAGCAACAATGAGCAGTTCTTC. Translated: CASSSDSNNEQFF.

The rearrangement joins TRBV6-5 to TRBJ2-7; D possibly corresponds to TRBD2 (5 bases). The ends were cut back, 2 bases at V and 6 bases at J, with 14 bases in the middle. The CDR3 has 14 amino acids. Germline lookup yields CDR1 MNHEY and CDR2 SVGAGI. DNA for the CDR3: TGTGCCAGCAGTTACGCCGATTATCGGGGCGAGCAGTACTTC. Encoded protein: CASSYADYRGEQYF.

V is TRBV19 and J is TRBJ2-5, with 8 positions matching TRBD1. With V trimmed by 3 bases and J by 4 bases, 7 bases remained unmatched. Germline loops: CDR1 LNHDA, CDR2 SQIVND (reference sequence). The CDR3 sequence is 15 residues long. CDR3 nucleotides: TGTGCCAGTAGTATCGGACAGGGTTTGATAGAGACCCAGTACTTC. It codes for CASSIGQGLIETQYF.

This clone was observed a handful of times. The chain couples TRBV7-2 to TRBJ2-7, with TRBD2 matching 12 bases. CDR1 is SGHTA, CDR2 FQGNSA, per germline. The V gene end was trimmed by 4 bases and the J gene end by 3 bases; junction bases not matched to a gene: 13. CDR3 length equals 18 residues. CDR3 protein: CASSSPLAGGPTIYEQYF. Here the CDR3 DNA reads TGTGCCAGCAGCTCCCCACTAGCGGGGGGCCCAACAATCTACGAGCAGTACTTC.

The chain has TRBV5-1 and TRBJ2-7; TRBD2 might be the D (5 bases). This CDR3 is 14 amino acids long. Germline CDR1 is SGHRS and CDR2 is YFSETQ. Trimming removed 4 bases from V and 6 bases from J, with 17 bases in between. The chain's CDR3 is CASSPRAGDAEQYF. In DNA form, the CDR3 reads TGCGCCAGCAGCCCAAGGGCCGGGGATGCCGAGCAGTACTTC.

The V gene is TRBV11-1, the J gene TRBJ2-3; D perhaps matches TRBD1 (7 bases). The germline gives CDR1 SGHAT, CDR2 FQDESV (reference sequence). The germline V and J ends were trimmed by 5 bases and 0 bases, with 9 bases remaining between them. This CDR3 is built from 14 residues. CDR3 loop: CASSAGGSTDTQYF. CDR3 DNA: TGTGCCAGCAGCGCAGGGGGGAGCACAGATACGCAGTATTTT.

The chain combines TRBV2 with TRBJ2-3; tentatively, D is TRBD1 (6 bases). V lost 6 bases, J lost 7 bases, and 8 bases lay in between. Per the germline V gene, CDR1 is SNHLY and CDR2 is FYNNEI. The CDR3 spans 11 residues. The chain's CDR3 is CASSGQNTQYF. The CDR3 region has the DNA TGTGCCAGCAGCGGACAGAATACGCAGTATTTT.

This clone was seen a few times. The rearrangement uses TRBV6-5 and TRBJ1-4; TRBD1 is a possible D gene (6 bases). V shed 10 bases and J shed 8 bases, with 20 bases lying between them. This CDR3 region has 14 residues. The germline V gene encodes CDR1 MNHEY and CDR2 SVGAGI. CDR3 sequence reads: CATQTGTAMEKLFF. In nucleotides, the CDR3 is TGTGCCACCCAGACAGGCACGGCGATGGAAAAACTGTTTTTT.

The genes are TRBV2 and TRBJ1-2, with 7 bases identical to TRBD1. Per germline, CDR1 SNHLY and CDR2 FYNNEI. CDR3 size: 14 residues. The junction had 12 bases not matched to a gene; V was cut back by 6 bases and J by 8 bases. The CDR3 DNA is TGTGCCAGCAGGAAGGGGACAGCTCCGGGCGGCTACACCTTC. Its protein product is CASRKGTAPGGYTF.

The table lists this clone with a few counts. The chain carries TRBV6-1 and TRBJ2-7; TRBD1 aligns across 7 bases. Trimming took 5 bases from V and 3 from J; bases not matched to a gene: 7. The CDR3 is 14 amino acids. Germline CDR1 MNHNS, CDR2 SASEGT. DNA for the CDR3: TGTGCCAGCAGTCTGACAGGGTTAAACTACGAGCAGTACTTC. The encoded protein is CASSLTGLNYEQYF.

The CDR3 DNA is TGTGCCAGCAGCACATGGACAGGGGTCACAGATACGCAGTATTTT. Translating it yields CASSTWTGVTDTQYF. This chain links TRBV2 with TRBJ2-3; TRBD1 matches 9 bases. The V segment lost 6 bases and the J segment 2 bases; nucleotides outside the gene matches: 6. Germline V gene lookup returns CDR1 SNHLY and CDR2 FYNNEI. This CDR3 region has 15 residues. Variable domain in full (rest from reference TRBV2 and TRBJ2-3): EPEVTQTPSHQVTQMGQEVILRCVPISNHLYFYWYRQILGQKVEFLVSFYNNEISEKSEIFDDQFSVERPDGSNFTLKIRSTKLEDSAMYFCASSTWTGVTDTQYFGPGTRLTVL.

In this sample, this clone turned up a few times. The gene calls are TRBV23-1 and TRBJ2-7, with D perhaps TRBD2 (5 bases). Being an ORF, TRBV23-1 has a function that is uncertain. The CDR3 is made up of 11 amino acids. V lost 9 bases and J lost 4, with 10 bases in between. DNA of the CDR3: TGCGCCAGGCAACTAGTGTACGAGCAGTACTTC. As protein: CARQLVYEQYF.

This clone has only a few counts. V gene TRBV5-1 combines with J gene TRBJ2-5; D is unclear. TRBJ2-7 explains the end of the DNA better; the J call may be wrong. This CDR3 contains 13 residues. Germline V gives CDR1 SGHRS, CDR2 YFSETQ. The CDR3 protein is CASSPRLSYEQYF. The DNA for the CDR3 is TGCGCCAGCAGCCCTAGACTTTCCTACGAGCAGTACTTC.

This clone is labeled as medium-sized. V and J are TRBV10-2 and TRBJ2-1; 8 bases align to TRBD2. V shed 8 bases, J shed 10 bases, and the junction held 4 bases outside the gene matches. CDR1 is WSHSY and CDR2 is SAAADI in the germline V gene. The CDR3 is made up of 11 amino acids. The CDR3 DNA follows: TGCGCCAGCGGGCGGGGGGTAGAGCAGTTCTTC. Residues: CASGRGVEQFF.